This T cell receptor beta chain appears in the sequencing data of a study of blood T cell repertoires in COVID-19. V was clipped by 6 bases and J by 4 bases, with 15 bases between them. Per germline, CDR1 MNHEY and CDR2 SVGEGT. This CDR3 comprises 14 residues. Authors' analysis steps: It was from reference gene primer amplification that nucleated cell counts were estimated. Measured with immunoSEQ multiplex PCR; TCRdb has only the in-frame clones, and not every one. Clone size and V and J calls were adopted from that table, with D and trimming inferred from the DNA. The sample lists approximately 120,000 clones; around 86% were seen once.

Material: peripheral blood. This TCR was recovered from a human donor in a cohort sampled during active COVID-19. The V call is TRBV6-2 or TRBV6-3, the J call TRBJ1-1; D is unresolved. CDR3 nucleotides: TGTGCCAGCAGCCGGGGAGGGAGCCCCACTGAAGCTTTCTTT. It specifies CASSRGGSPTEAFF.